What follows are 18 T cell receptor beta chains derived from one specimen sequenced in a study of shared clonotypes between healthy human individuals. Clones were sequenced by immunoSEQ multiplex PCR, and TCRdb holds only the in-frame ones, with some missing. Of 230,000 or so clones in the sample, 50% to 80% were seen once. Material for sequencing was memory CD4+ T cells sorted from blood. Noted subset: CD45RA-negative fraction. These receptors all come from a man aged 25 to 40 in good health.

The V gene is TRBV21-1, the J gene TRBJ2-1; TRBD1 reflects the table's D call only, with no check against the DNA. TRBV21-1 is a documented pseudogene. CDR3 length: 15 residues. In DNA form, the CDR3 reads TGTGCCAGCAGCATCCCTCGACAGGGGAACAATGAGCAGTTCTTC. Translating it yields CASSIPRQGNNEQFF.

This chain uses TRBV13 with TRBJ2-6; D is possibly TRBD1 (5 bases). The CDR3 contains 18 residues. Germline assignment: CDR1 PRHDT and CDR2 FYEKMQ (reference sequence). Trimming stripped 5 bases from V and 0 bases from J, with 17 bases between. CDR3 region: CASSQGAVLSSGANVLTF. The CDR3 nucleotides read TGTGCCAGCAGCCAGGGCGCGGTTCTAAGCTCTGGGGCCAACGTCCTGACTTTC.

The chain employs TRBV29-1 and TRBJ1-2; TRBD1 might be the D (5 bases). Germline V gene sequence: CDR1 SQVTM, CDR2 ANQGSEA. The CDR3 has 12 amino acids. Trimming shortened V by 2 bases and J by 9 bases, and 13 bases separated the two germline ends. CDR3 DNA sequence: TGCAGCGTTGAAAGGGGACTGAGAAGCTACACCTTC. Encoded protein: CSVERGLRSYTF. Complete variable domain (other parts from reference TRBV29-1 and TRBJ1-2): SAVISQKPSRDICQRGTSLTIQCQVDSQVTMMFWYRQQPGQSLTLIATANQGSEATYESGFVIDKFPISRPNLTFSTLTVSNMSPEDSSIYLCSVERGLRSYTFGSGTRLTVV.

This clone was found a few times. The rearrangement joins TRBV27 to TRBJ2-7, with 8 bases that match TRBD1. The CDR3 has 16 amino acids. Germline V gene lookup returns CDR1 MNHEY and CDR2 SMNVEV (reference sequence). The ends lost 3 bases at V and 4 bases at J; junction bases unmatched: 11. The CDR3 nucleotides are TGTGCCAGCAGTTTCGTCCAGGGGGCTGTAGTGTACGAGCAGTACTTC. It encodes CASSFVQGAVVYEQYF.

This clone came up once. V gene TRBV28 combines with J gene TRBJ1-1; D uncertain. The V gene lost 5 bases and the J gene lost 0 bases, with 16 bases spanning the gap. CDR1 and CDR2 (germline): MDHEN, SYDVKM. This CDR3 region has 16 residues. The CDR3 region has the DNA TGTGCCAGCAGTCCGGGCCTCGGAATAGTGAACACTGAAGCTTTCTTT. Protein product: CASSPGLGIVNTEAFF.

This clone was observed a handful of times. V and J are TRBV28 and TRBJ2-7, with 10 nucleotides matching TRBD2. This CDR3 is built from 14 residues. Trimming removed 4 bases from V and 6 bases from J; junction bases left unmatched: 6. Per the germline V gene, CDR1 is MDHEN and CDR2 is SYDVKM. This CDR3 reads CASSSGLAGVEQYF. In nucleotides, the CDR3 is TGTGCCAGCAGTTCTGGGCTAGCGGGAGTCGAGCAGTACTTC.

The chain uses TRBV11-3 and TRBJ2-2, with D perhaps TRBD2 (5 bases). Germline V gives CDR1 SGHNT, CDR2 YENEEA. The V end lost 1 base, the J end lost 7 bases, and 19 bases lay between the germline ends. The CDR3 extends over 17 amino acids. The CDR3: CASSLASGSQFFGELFF. In DNA, the CDR3 is TGTGCCAGCAGCTTAGCATCGGGATCCCAATTCTTCGGGGAGCTGTTTTTT.

The rearrangement links TRBV18 to TRBJ2-5, with D uncertain. CDR1 and CDR2 from the germline V gene are KGHSH and LQKENI. This CDR3 has 15 residues. Trimming pared 5 bases from V and 3 bases from J, leaving 16 bases between. CDR3 sequence: CASSMPRAAKETQYF. The CDR3, as DNA: TGTGCCAGCTCAATGCCGCGCGCAGCTAAAGAGACCCAGTACTTC.

This clone was counted once. The chain joins TRBV6-1 to TRBJ2-2; D is perhaps TRBD2 (5 bases). This CDR3 spans 16 amino acids. Trimming shortened V by 4 bases and J by 1 base, and 13 bases separated the two germline ends. CDR1 and CDR2 from the germline V gene are MNHNS and SASEGT. The DNA of the CDR3 is TGTGCCAGCAGTGTGCGGACTTCCCTGAACACCGGGGAGCTGTTTTTT. This codes for CASSVRTSLNTGELFF.

The chain is built from TRBV6-1 and TRBJ1-2; perhaps TRBD1 as D (5 bases). CDR3 length: 15 residues. Trimming took off 4 bases at V and 5 bases at J, with 17 bases between the two ends. The V gene's germline CDR1 is MNHNS and CDR2 SASEGT. The CDR3 bases are TGTGCCAGCAGTGGGTCAACGAGGGGAGGATATGGCTACACCTTC. Translating it yields CASSGSTRGGYGYTF.

This clone has more than one count but fewer than ten. This chain links TRBV5-1 with TRBJ1-5; the D gene is possibly TRBD1 (6 bases). The CDR3 covers 14 residues. From germline, CDR1 is SGHRS and CDR2 YFSETQ. Between the trimmed V and J ends, which lost 5 bases and 4 bases, there was a span of 13 bases. This chain's CDR3 is CASSPQGINQPQHF. The CDR3 DNA is TGCGCCAGCAGTCCACAGGGCATAAATCAGCCCCAGCATTTT.

V and J are TRBV6-1 and TRBJ2-4; D uncertain. The V and J ends lost 1 base and 0 bases respectively, with 13 bases between them. The V gene's germline CDR1 is MNHNS and CDR2 SASEGT. The CDR3 totals 17 residues. As DNA, the CDR3 is TGTGCCAGCAGTGAAGTGAAGTCGAATCTAGCCAAAAACATTCAGTACTTC. It encodes CASSEVKSNLAKNIQYF.

The rearrangement uses TRBV23-1 and TRBJ2-1, with 9 bases lining up with TRBD2. TRBV23-1 is an ORF, with its function uncertain. Trimming took 6 bases from V and 2 from J; bases not matched to a gene: 8. This CDR3 has 16 residues. The CDR3 here is CASSPSGERAYNEQFF. The DNA for the CDR3 is TGCGCCAGCAGCCCTAGCGGGGAGAGAGCCTACAATGAGCAGTTCTTC.

This clone was observed a handful of times. The V gene is TRBV6-1, the J gene TRBJ1-3; possibly TRBD1 for D (6 bases). CDR1 and CDR2 from the germline V gene are MNHNS and SASEGT. V shed 2 bases and J shed 4 bases, with 18 bases lying between them. CDR3 length: 17 amino acids. The CDR3 loop reads CASSERARGVGGNTIYF. The CDR3 nucleotides read TGTGCCAGCAGTGAACGTGCCAGGGGAGTTGGAGGAAACACCATATATTTT.

The chain has TRBV7-3 and TRBJ2-7; TRBD2 agrees at 11 bases. With V trimmed by 4 bases and J by 1 base, 12 bases remained unmatched. The CDR3 runs 18 residues. The germline CDR1 and CDR2 sequences are SGHTA and FQGTGA. The CDR3 spells CASSSIVLAGDVSYEQYF. DNA for the CDR3: TGTGCCAGCAGCTCCATCGTACTAGCGGGAGATGTATCCTACGAGCAGTACTTC.

The chain carries TRBV7-9 and TRBJ1-1, with TRBD1 matching 7 bases. J lost 10 bases, V lost 5 bases, and 10 bases had no gene match. The CDR3 runs 13 residues. Germline V gene lookup returns CDR1 SEHNR and CDR2 FQNEAQ (reference sequence). The CDR3 spells CASSVYRGGGAFF. Written as DNA, the CDR3 is TGTGCCAGCAGCGTCTACAGGGGCGGAGGAGCTTTCTTT.

V usage is TRBV28 and J usage is TRBJ2-3; 10 bases fit TRBD2. The trim removed 4 bases at V and 4 bases at J, leaving 5 bases unmatched. Per germline, CDR1 MDHEN and CDR2 SYDVKM. The CDR3 runs to 15 residues. CDR3 nucleotides: TGTGCCAGCAGTTCGTTAGCGGGAGGAGCAGATACGCAGTATTTT. Encoded protein: CASSSLAGGADTQYF.

The CDR3 nucleotides read TGCAGCGCTGCAGCGACAGGGGGGATAGATACGCAGTATTTT. The encoded protein is CSAAATGGIDTQYF. The V call is TRBV29-1, the J call TRBJ2-3; 9 bases map to TRBD1. Germline V CDR1 and CDR2: SQVTM, ANQGSEA. J lost 5 bases, V lost 7 bases, and 10 bases had no gene match. The CDR3 is 14 residues long.